Listed here are 5 T cell receptor beta chains from one sample, sequenced in a study of shared clonotypes between healthy human individuals (dated by TCRdb to about 2020). The library came from the immunoSEQ multiplex PCR assay. TCRdb took this table from immuneACCESS and kept in-frame rearrangements with V and J called. Such tables lack part of the clones; where checked against another copy, unresolved V genes explain under half of the gap, and the rest is unexplained. Within this sample are millions of clones, with over 90% of them counted one time only. 0.39% of the sample rests with the top ten. Specimen: naive CD4+ T cells from PBMCs. The cell subset or site label for this specimen denotes: CD45RA+ positively selected. The origin of the receptors is a man in his late teens or twenties in good health. Some clones in this sample may be carry-over from other donors' samples.

The chain recombines TRBV7-3 with TRBJ2-7, with D unresolved. The CDR3 sequence is 15 residues long. The ends were cut back, 2 bases at V and 1 base at J, with 12 bases in the middle. The germline V gene encodes CDR1 SGHTA and CDR2 FQGTGA. DNA for the CDR3: TGTGCCAGCAGCTTACTTGCCGCATCGTCCTACGAGCAGTACTTC. Its translation is CASSLLAASSYEQYF.

The chain is built from TRBV2 and TRBJ1-5, with no clear D. CDR1 and CDR2 from the germline V gene are SNHLY and FYNNEI. CDR3 length equals 13 residues. V shed 3 bases and J shed 7 bases, with 10 bases lying between them. The CDR3 sequence: CASSDLHGQPQHF. CDR3 sequence (DNA): TGTGCCAGCAGTGACCTACATGGCCAGCCCCAGCATTTT.

The chain links TRBV10-3 to TRBJ2-2; 7 bases line up with TRBD2. The V and J ends lost 4 bases and 4 bases, in that order; junction bases with no gene match: 12. This CDR3 region has 17 residues. Germline lookup yields CDR1 ENHRY and CDR2 SYGVKD. The CDR3 DNA is TGTGCCATCAGTGTCTCCTCCGGCGGGGGTGGCACCGGGGAGCTGTTTTTT. Translated: CAISVSSGGGGTGELFF.

This clone was seen a single time. The chain employs TRBV5-1 and TRBJ2-1, with 7 nucleotides matching TRBD2. In germline, CDR1 is SGHRS, CDR2 YFSETQ. The CDR3 covers 16 residues. V gave up 4 bases and J gave up 2 bases; unmatched junction bases: 9. CDR3 sequence: CASSVLPGTTYNEQFF. CDR3 nucleotides: TGCGCCAGCAGCGTACTTCCCGGGACTACCTACAATGAGCAGTTCTTC.

The chain joins TRBV4-2 to TRBJ1-4; 11 bases match TRBD1. J lost 6 bases, V lost 4 bases, and 4 bases had no gene match. CDR3 length: 15 residues. Germline CDR1 reads LGHNA; CDR2 reads YNFKEQ. The CDR3 is CASSRRDRGDEKLFF. DNA of the CDR3: TGTGCCAGCAGCCGGAGGGACAGGGGGGATGAAAAACTGTTTTTT.